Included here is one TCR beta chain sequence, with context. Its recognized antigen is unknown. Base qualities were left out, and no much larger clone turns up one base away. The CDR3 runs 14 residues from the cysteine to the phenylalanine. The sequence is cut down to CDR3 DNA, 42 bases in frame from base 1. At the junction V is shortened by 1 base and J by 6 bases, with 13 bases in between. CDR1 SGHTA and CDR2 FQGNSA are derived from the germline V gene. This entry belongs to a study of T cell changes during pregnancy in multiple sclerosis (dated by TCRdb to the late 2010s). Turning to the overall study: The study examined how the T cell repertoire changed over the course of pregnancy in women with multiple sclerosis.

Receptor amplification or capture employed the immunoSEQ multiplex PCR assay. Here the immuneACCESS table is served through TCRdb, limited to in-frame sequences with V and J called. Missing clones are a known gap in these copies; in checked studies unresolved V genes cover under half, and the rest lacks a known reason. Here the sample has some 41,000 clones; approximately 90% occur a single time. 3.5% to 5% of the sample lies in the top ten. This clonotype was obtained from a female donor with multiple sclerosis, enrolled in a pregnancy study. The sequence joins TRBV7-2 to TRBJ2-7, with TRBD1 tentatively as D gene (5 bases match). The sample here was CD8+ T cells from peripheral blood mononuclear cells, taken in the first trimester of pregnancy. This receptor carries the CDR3 CASSLDGGRVEQYF. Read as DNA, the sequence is TGTGCCAGCAGCTTAGATGGTGGCAGGGTCGAGCAGTACTTC.